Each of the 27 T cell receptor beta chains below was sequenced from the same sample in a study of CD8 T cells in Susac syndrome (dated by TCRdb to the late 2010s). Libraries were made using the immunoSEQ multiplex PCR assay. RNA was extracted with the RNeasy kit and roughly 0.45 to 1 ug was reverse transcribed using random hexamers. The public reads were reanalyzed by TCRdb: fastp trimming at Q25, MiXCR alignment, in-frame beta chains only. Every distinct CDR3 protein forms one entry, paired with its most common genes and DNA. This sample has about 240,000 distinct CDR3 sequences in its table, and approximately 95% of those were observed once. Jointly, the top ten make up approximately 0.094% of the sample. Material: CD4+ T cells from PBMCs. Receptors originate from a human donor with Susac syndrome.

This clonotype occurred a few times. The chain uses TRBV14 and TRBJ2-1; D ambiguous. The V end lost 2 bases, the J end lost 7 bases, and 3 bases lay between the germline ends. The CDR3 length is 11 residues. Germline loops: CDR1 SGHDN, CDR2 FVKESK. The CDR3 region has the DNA TGTGCCAGCAGCCAAAATAATGAGCAGTTCTTC. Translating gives CASSQNNEQFF.

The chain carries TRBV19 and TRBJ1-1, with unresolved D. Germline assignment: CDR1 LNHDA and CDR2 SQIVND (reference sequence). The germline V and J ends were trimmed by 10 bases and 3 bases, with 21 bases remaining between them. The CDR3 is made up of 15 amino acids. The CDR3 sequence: CATHPIPRFDTEAFF. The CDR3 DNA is TGTGCCACGCACCCTATTCCGAGGTTTGACACTGAAGCTTTCTTT.

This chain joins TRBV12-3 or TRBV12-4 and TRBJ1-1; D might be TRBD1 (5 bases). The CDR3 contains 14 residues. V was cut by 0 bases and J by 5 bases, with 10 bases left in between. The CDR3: CASSLAGDWTEAFF. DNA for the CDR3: TGTGCCAGCAGTTTAGCAGGGGATTGGACTGAAGCTTTCTTT.

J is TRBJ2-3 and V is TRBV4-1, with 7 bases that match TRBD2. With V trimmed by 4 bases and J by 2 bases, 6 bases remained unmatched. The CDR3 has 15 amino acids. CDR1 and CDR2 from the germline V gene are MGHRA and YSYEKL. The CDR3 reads CASSRASGTTDTQYF. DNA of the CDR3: TGCGCCAGCAGCCGCGCTAGCGGTACCACAGATACGCAGTATTTT.

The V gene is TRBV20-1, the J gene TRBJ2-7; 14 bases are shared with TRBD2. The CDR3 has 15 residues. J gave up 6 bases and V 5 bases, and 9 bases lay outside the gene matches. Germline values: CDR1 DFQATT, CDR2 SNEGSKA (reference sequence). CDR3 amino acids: CSAAGLAGGIREQYF. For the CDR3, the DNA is TGCAGTGCTGCAGGACTAGCGGGAGGAATTCGCGAGCAGTACTTC.

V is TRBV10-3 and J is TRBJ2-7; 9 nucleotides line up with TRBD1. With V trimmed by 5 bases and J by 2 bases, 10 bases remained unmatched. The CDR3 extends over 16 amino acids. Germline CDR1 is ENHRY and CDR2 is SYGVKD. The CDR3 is CAISYPPGQGAYEQYF. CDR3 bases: TGTGCCATCAGTTACCCTCCGGGACAGGGAGCCTACGAGCAGTACTTC.

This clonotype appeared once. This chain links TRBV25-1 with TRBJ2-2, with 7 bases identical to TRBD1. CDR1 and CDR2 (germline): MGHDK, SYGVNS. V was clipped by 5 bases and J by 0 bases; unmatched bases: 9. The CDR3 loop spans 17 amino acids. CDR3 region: CASSIRLGGANTGELFF. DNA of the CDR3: TGTGCCAGCAGTATAAGGCTAGGGGGCGCGAACACCGGGGAGCTGTTTTTT.

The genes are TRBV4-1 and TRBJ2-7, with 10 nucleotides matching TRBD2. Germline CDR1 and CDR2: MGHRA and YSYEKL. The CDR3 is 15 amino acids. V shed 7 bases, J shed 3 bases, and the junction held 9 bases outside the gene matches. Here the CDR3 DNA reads TGCGCCAGCACCGAAACCCTAGCGGGAGTCTACGAGCAGTACTTC. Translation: CASTETLAGVYEQYF.

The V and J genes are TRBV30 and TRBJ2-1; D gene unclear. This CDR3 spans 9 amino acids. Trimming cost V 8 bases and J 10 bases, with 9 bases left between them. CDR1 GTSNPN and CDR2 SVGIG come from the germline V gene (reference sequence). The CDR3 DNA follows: TGTGCCACGGAAGGGGAGCAGTTCTTC. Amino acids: CATEGEQFF.

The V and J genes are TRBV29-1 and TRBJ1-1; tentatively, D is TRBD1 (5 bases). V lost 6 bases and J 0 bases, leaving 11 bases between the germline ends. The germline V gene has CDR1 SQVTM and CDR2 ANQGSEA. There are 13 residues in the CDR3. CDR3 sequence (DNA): TGCAGCGTAACAGGATTCTTGAACACTGAAGCTTTCTTT. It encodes CSVTGFLNTEAFF.

Here the CDR3 DNA reads TGCAGCGTTGAAGTTTCTAGCGGGATATATGAGCAGTTCTTC. Amino acid sequence: CSVEVSSGIYEQFF. The rearrangement links TRBV29-1 to TRBJ2-1; 9 nucleotides agree with TRBD2. The CDR3 extends over 14 amino acids. Germline assignment: CDR1 SQVTM and CDR2 ANQGSEA. V shed 1 base, J shed 8 bases, and the junction held 6 bases outside the gene matches.

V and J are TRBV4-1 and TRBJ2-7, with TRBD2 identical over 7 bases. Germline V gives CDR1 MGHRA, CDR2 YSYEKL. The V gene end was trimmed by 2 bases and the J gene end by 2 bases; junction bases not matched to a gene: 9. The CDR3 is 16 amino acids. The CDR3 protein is CASSQSGGSAPYEQYF. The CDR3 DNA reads TGCGCCAGCAGCCAATCGGGCGGGAGCGCTCCCTACGAGCAGTACTTC.

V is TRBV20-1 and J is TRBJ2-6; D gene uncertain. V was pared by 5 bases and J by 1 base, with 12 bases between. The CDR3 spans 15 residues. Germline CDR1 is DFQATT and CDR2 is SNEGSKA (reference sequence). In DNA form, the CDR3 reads TGCAGTGCTTCCCCACCCGGGTCTGGGGCCAACGTCCTGACTTTC. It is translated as CSASPPGSGANVLTF.

The CDR3 DNA sequence: TGTGCCAGCAGTTCGGGGACAGGGCGGAAGCTGTTTTTT. As protein: CASSSGTGRKLFF. The chain couples TRBV12-3 or TRBV12-4 to TRBJ2-2; 9 bases fit TRBD1. V shed 4 bases and J 12 bases; nucleotides not matched to a gene: 6. The CDR3 spans 13 residues.

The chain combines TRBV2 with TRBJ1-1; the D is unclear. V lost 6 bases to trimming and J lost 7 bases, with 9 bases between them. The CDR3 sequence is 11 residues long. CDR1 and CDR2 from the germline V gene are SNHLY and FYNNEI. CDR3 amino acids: CASRPTGEAFF. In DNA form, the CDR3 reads TGTGCCAGCAGACCGACCGGTGAAGCTTTCTTT.

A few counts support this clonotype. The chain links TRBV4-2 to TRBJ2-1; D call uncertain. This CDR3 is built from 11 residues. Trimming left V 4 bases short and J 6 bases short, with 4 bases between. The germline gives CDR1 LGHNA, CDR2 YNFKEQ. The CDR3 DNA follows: TGTGCCAGCAGCCGTAGCAATGAGCAGTTCTTC. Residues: CASSRSNEQFF.

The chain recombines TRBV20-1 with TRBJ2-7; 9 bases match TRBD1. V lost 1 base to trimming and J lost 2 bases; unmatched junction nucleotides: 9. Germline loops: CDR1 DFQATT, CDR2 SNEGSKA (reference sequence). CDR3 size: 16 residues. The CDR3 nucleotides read TGCAGTGCTAGAGGAACAGGGGGCGCGGATCCCTACGAGCAGTACTTC. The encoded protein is CSARGTGGADPYEQYF.

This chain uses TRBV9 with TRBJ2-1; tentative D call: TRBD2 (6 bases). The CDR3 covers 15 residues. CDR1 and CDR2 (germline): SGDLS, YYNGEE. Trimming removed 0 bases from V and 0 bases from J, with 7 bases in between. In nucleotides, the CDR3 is TGTGCCAGCAGCGTAGCGGGAGTCTCCTACAATGAGCAGTTCTTC. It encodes CASSVAGVSYNEQFF.

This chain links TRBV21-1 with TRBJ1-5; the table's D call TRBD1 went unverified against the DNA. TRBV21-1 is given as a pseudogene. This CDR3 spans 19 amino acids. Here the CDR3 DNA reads TGTGCCAGCAGCAAAAAGAATCGGGACAGTCAAGGACCGAATCAGCCCCAGCATTTT. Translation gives CASSKKNRDSQGPNQPQHF.

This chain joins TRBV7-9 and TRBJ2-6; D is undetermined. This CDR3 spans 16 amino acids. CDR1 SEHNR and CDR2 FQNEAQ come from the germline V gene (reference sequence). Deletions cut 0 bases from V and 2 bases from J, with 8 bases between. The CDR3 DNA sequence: TGTGCCAGCAGCTTAGCCGGTCGGGCTGGGGCCAACGTCCTGACTTTC. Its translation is CASSLAGRAGANVLTF.

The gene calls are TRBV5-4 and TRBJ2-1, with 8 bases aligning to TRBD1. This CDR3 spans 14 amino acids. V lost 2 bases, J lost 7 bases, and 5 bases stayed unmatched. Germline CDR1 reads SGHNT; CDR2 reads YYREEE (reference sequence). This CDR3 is CASSLGQGANEQFF. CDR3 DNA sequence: TGTGCCAGCAGCTTAGGTCAGGGGGCGAATGAGCAGTTCTTC.

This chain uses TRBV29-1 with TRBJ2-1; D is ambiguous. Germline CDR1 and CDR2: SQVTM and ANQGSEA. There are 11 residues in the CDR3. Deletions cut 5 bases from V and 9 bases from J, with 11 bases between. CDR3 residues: CSVQRSLEQFF. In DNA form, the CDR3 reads TGCAGCGTTCAACGATCGCTTGAGCAGTTCTTC.

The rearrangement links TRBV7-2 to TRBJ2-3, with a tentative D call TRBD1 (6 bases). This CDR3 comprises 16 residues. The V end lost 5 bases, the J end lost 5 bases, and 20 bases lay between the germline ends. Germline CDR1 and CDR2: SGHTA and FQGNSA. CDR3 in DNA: TGTGCCAGCAGCCCGACAGGCCTAAATATCGTAGATACGCAGTATTTT. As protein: CASSPTGLNIVDTQYF. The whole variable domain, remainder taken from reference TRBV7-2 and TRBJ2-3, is GAGVSQSPSNKVTEKGKDVELRCDPISGHTALYWYRQSLGQGLEFLIYFQGNSAPDKSGLPSDRFSAERTGGSVSTLTIQRTQQEDSAVYLCASSPTGLNIVDTQYFGPGTRLTVL.

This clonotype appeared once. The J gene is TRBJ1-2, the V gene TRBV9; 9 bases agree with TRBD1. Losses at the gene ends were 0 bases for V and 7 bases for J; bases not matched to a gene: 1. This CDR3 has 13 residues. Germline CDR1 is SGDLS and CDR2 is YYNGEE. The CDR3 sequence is CASSVGDRAGYTF. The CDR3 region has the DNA TGTGCCAGCAGCGTAGGGGACAGGGCTGGCTACACCTTC.

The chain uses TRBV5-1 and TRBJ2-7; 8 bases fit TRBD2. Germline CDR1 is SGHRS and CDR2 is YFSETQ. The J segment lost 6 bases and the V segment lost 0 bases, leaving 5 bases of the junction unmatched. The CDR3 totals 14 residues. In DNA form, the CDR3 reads TGCGCCAGCAGCTTGGTCTTGGCGGGAGGCGAGCAGTACTTC. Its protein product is CASSLVLAGGEQYF.

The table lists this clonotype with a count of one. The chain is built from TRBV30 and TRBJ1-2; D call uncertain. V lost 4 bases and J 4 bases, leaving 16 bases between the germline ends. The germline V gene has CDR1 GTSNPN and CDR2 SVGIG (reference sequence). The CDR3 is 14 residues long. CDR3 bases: TGTGCCTGGACTTTAGAGGTGCTTTTCTATGGCTACACCTTC. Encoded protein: CAWTLEVLFYGYTF. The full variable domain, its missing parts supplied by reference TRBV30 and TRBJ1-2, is SQTIHQWPATLVQPVGSPLSLECTVEGTSNPNLYWYRQAAGRGLQLLFYSVGIGQISSEVPQNLSASRPQDRQFILSSKKLLLSDSGFYLCAWTLEVLFYGYTFGSGTRLTVV.

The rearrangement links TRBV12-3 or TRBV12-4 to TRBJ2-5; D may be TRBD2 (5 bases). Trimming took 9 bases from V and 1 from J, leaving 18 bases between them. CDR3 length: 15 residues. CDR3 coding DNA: TGTGCCAGTCAGGCCGGGGTCCATCTCCAAGAGACCCAGTACTTC. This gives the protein CASQAGVHLQETQYF.